Below are 22 T cell receptor beta chains sequenced from a single sample in a study of shared clonotypes between healthy human individuals. Clones were sequenced by immunoSEQ multiplex PCR, and TCRdb holds only the in-frame ones, with some missing. Here the sample spans some 470,000 clones, about 79% being singletons. Sequencing was performed on PBMCs. The receptors here all came from a woman aged 40 to 50 in good health. Some clones in this sample may be carry-over from other donors' samples.

This clone was detected a few times. Other DNA sequences in this specimen translate into the identical CDR3. The chain joins TRBV5-1 to TRBJ2-7; perhaps TRBD2 as D (5 bases). The V end was cut by 2 bases, the J end by 4 bases, with 7 bases between. Germline CDR1 and CDR2: SGHRS and YFSETQ. The CDR3 sequence is 12 residues long. CDR3 nucleotide sequence: TGCGCCAGCAGCTTAGAGGGTTACGAGCAGTACTTC. This encodes CASSLEGYEQYF.

This chain connects TRBV11-2 to TRBJ2-5, with 7 bases matching TRBD2. Germline CDR1 reads SGHAT; CDR2 reads FQNNGV. Trimming cost V 5 bases and J 4 bases; bases outside gene matches: 10. The CDR3 covers 15 residues. CDR3 region: CASSRGVGGGETQYF. The CDR3 DNA reads as TGTGCCAGCAGCCGCGGAGTTGGGGGGGGAGAGACCCAGTACTTC.

The chain couples TRBV7-3 to TRBJ2-3; unclear D gene. Deletions cut 5 bases from V and 1 base from J, with 7 bases between. The CDR3 extends over 13 amino acids. Germline values: CDR1 SGHTA, CDR2 FQGTGA. CDR3 sequence reads: CASSRVRTDTQYF. The CDR3 DNA sequence: TGTGCCAGCAGCAGGGTTCGCACAGATACGCAGTATTTT. Full variable domain (rest looked up from reference TRBV7-3 and TRBJ2-3): GAGVSQTPSNKVTEKGKYVELRCDPISGHTALYWYRQSLGQGPEFLIYFQGTGAADDSGLPNDRFFAVRPEGSVSTLKIQRTERGDSAVYLCASSRVRTDTQYFGPGTRLTVL.

V is TRBV28 and J is TRBJ1-6, with 7 bases identical to TRBD1. CDR1 is MDHEN, CDR2 SYDVKM, per germline. There are 16 residues in the CDR3. After removal of 3 bases from V and 9 bases from J, the junction contained 11 bases not matched to a gene. The CDR3 sequence is CASSFDHDRAGSPLHF. The CDR3 DNA sequence: TGTGCCAGCAGTTTTGACCATGACAGGGCCGGTTCACCCCTCCACTTT.

Comment on this clone: This may come from a read error, since a much larger clone is one base off. The J gene is TRBJ1-4, the V gene TRBV5-1; maybe TRBD1 (5 bases). This CDR3 is built from 16 residues. Germline values: CDR1 SGHRS, CDR2 YFSETQ. In DNA form, the CDR3 reads TGCGCCAGCAGCTTATTACGGGCAGGGCAAAATGAAAAACTGCTTTTT. It encodes CASSLLRAGQNEKLLF.

This clone occurred a few times. The rearrangement links TRBV5-1 to TRBJ2-7; D is unclear. CDR1 and CDR2 from the germline V gene are SGHRS and YFSETQ. The CDR3 consists of 13 residues. V lost 0 bases and J lost 2, with 6 bases in between. The CDR3 spells CASSLVGPYEQYF. The CDR3 DNA follows: TGCGCCAGCAGCTTGGTCGGCCCCTACGAGCAGTACTTC. The full variable domain, with the rest looked up from reference TRBV5-1 and TRBJ2-7, is KAGVTQTPRYLIKTRGQQVTLSCSPISGHRSVSWYQQTPGQGLQFLFEYFSETQRNKGNFPGRFSGRQFSNSRSEMNVSTLELGDSALYLCASSLVGPYEQYFGPGTRLTVT.

V usage is TRBV19 and J usage is TRBJ2-7; 10 bases align to TRBD2. The germline V gene encodes CDR1 LNHDA and CDR2 SQIVND (reference sequence). J gave up 2 bases and V 5 bases, and 6 bases lay outside the gene matches. The CDR3 runs 15 residues. CDR3 region: CASSATSGATYEQYF. CDR3 nucleotide sequence: TGTGCCAGTAGTGCTACTAGCGGGGCCACCTACGAGCAGTACTTC.

The chain uses TRBV7-9 and TRBJ2-5; the D gene is possibly TRBD2 (6 bases). The germline gives CDR1 SEHNR, CDR2 FQNEAQ (reference sequence). The CDR3 is 14 amino acids. Trimming removed 4 bases at V and 1 base at J, with 10 bases between. The CDR3 here is CASSSRDFQETQYF. The CDR3 DNA reads as TGTGCCAGCAGCTCTAGGGACTTCCAAGAGACCCAGTACTTC. Filled out from reference TRBV7-9 and TRBJ2-5, the complete variable domain reads DTGVSQNPRHKITKRGQNVTFRCDPISEHNRLYWYRQTLGQGPEFLTYFQNEAQLEKSRLLSDRFSAERPKGSFSTLEIQRTEQGDSAMYLCASSSRDFQETQYFGPGTRLLVL.

The chain joins TRBV2 to TRBJ2-3, with D unresolved. V was cut by 2 bases and J by 0 bases, with 0 bases left in between. CDR1 and CDR2 from the germline V gene are SNHLY and FYNNEI. CDR3 length: 12 residues. The CDR3 region has the DNA TGTGCCAGCAGTGAAAGCACAGATACGCAGTATTTT. Protein: CASSESTDTQYF.

This chain joins TRBV25-1 and TRBJ1-3; 7 bases are shared with TRBD1. The CDR3 length is 15 residues. From germline, CDR1 is MGHDK and CDR2 SYGVNS. Germline trimming cut 6 bases from V and 0 bases from J; bases unmatched to any gene: 5. The CDR3 nucleotides are TGTGCCAGCAGCCGGACAGGCTACTCTGGAAACACCATATATTTT. Amino acids: CASSRTGYSGNTIYF.

The chain has TRBV7-3 and TRBJ2-3; TRBD2 matches at 11 bases. CDR1 SGHTA and CDR2 FQGTGA come from the germline V gene. After removal of 1 base from V and 5 bases from J, the junction contained 14 bases not matched to a gene. The CDR3 consists of 19 residues. The DNA of the CDR3 is TGTGCCAGCAGCTTAAAGGACGAGGCACTAGCGGGAGCAGGAGATACGCAGTATTTT. Protein sequence: CASSLKDEALAGAGDTQYF.

The chain has TRBV5-5 and TRBJ2-7; D gene unclear. V was cut by 2 bases and J by 3 bases, with 9 bases left in between. The CDR3 has 13 amino acids. Germline CDR1 SGHKS, CDR2 YYEKEE (reference sequence). This CDR3 is CASSLNGYYEQYF. In DNA, the CDR3 is TGTGCCAGCAGCTTAAACGGATACTACGAGCAGTACTTC.

The V call is TRBV4-3, the J call TRBJ2-3, with D possibly matching TRBD1 (6 bases). Trimming removed 4 bases at V and 2 bases at J, with 13 bases between. In germline, CDR1 is LGHNA, CDR2 YSLEER. CDR3 size: 15 residues. The DNA of the CDR3 is TGCGCCAGCAGCCCCGATGACAGGTCCACAGATACGCAGTATTTT. Residues: CASSPDDRSTDTQYF.

The V gene is TRBV19, the J gene TRBJ1-2, with 8 bases identical to TRBD1. CDR3 length equals 12 residues. Trimming at V came to 1 base and at J to 10 bases, leaving 2 bases not matched to a gene. The germline gives CDR1 LNHDA, CDR2 SQIVND (reference sequence). CDR3 sequence reads: CASSIGGQDYTF. The CDR3 nucleotides are TGTGCCAGTAGTATAGGGGGACAGGACTACACCTTC.

The chain uses TRBV6-1 and TRBJ1-5; D might be TRBD1 (6 bases). Germline CDR1 and CDR2: MNHNS and SASEGT. The CDR3 is 14 amino acids. V was cut by 1 base and J by 7 bases, with 11 bases left in between. The CDR3 DNA sequence: TGTGCCAGCAGTGAAGGGACAGTAGTCCAGCCCCAGCATTTT. As protein: CASSEGTVVQPQHF.

As regards this clone: A read error may explain this, as a much larger clone is one base away. The chain uses TRBV28 and TRBJ2-5, with 8 bases fitting TRBD1. The DNA end lines up better with TRBJ2-7; the J call may be wrong. Germline V gives CDR1 MDHEN, CDR2 SYDVKM. The CDR3 runs 19 residues. Here the CDR3 DNA reads TGTGCCAGCAGCTTAGCGGTGAGAACAGGGGGACTGGGGTCCTACGAGCAGTACTTC. Amino acid sequence: CASSLAVRTGGLGSYEQYF.

The chain employs TRBV28 and TRBJ2-2; D may be TRBD2 (6 bases). V dropped 4 bases and J dropped 5 bases, with 26 bases sitting between them. CDR1 is MDHEN, CDR2 SYDVKM, per germline. The CDR3 loop spans 19 amino acids. For the CDR3, the DNA is TGTGCCAGCAGTTCTCGGACGGGGCTAGCACTCGGAGGGACCGGGGAGCTGTTTTTT. It encodes CASSSRTGLALGGTGELFF.

The chain has TRBV27 and TRBJ1-5; D unclear. The CDR3 contains 17 residues. V was clipped by 3 bases and J by 7 bases, with 22 bases between them. CDR1 is MNHEY and CDR2 is SMNVEV in the germline V gene (reference sequence). The CDR3 spells CASSFLFSPTERQPQHF. The CDR3 coding sequence is TGTGCCAGCAGTTTTTTATTTAGTCCCACGGAGAGGCAGCCCCAGCATTTT.

This chain connects TRBV21-1 to TRBJ2-5. TRBV21-1 is an annotated pseudogene. The CDR3 is made up of 16 amino acids. Here the CDR3 DNA reads TGTGCCAGCAGCTCCCAACCCCAGAGAACCAAAGAGACCCAGTACTTC. It specifies CASSSQPQRTKETQYF.

The chain employs TRBV4-1 and TRBJ2-7; a possible D gene is TRBD2 (6 bases). The germline V gene encodes CDR1 MGHRA and CDR2 YSYEKL. The CDR3 is made up of 15 amino acids. With 6 bases removed from V and 3 bases from J, the gap between germline ends came to 18 bases. Here the CDR3 reads CASRRIGGELYEQYF. The CDR3 DNA reads TGCGCCAGCAGGAGGATCGGGGGAGAGCTCTACGAGCAGTACTTC.

The chain recombines TRBV5-1 with TRBJ2-5; 8 bases agree with TRBD1. With 4 bases clipped from V and 5 bases from J, the junction kept 7 bases outside the gene matches. Germline V gene data show CDR1 as SGHRS and CDR2 as YFSETQ. The CDR3 sequence is 14 residues long. CDR3 sequence (DNA): TGCGCCAGCAGCAAGGACAGGGTCGACGAGACCCAGTACTTC. It specifies CASSKDRVDETQYF.

On this clone: This likely came from a read error, as a far larger clone is one base away. The same CDR3 is also encoded by other DNA sequences in this sample. This chain joins TRBV10-2 and TRBJ1-3; D gene ambiguous. Germline CDR1 WSHSY, CDR2 SAAADI. The CDR3 runs to 17 residues. The CDR3 nucleotides read TGCGCCAGCAGCCCCGCCGCCCCGAGAAACTCTGGGAACACCATATATTTT. Translation gives CASSPAAPRNSGNTIYF.